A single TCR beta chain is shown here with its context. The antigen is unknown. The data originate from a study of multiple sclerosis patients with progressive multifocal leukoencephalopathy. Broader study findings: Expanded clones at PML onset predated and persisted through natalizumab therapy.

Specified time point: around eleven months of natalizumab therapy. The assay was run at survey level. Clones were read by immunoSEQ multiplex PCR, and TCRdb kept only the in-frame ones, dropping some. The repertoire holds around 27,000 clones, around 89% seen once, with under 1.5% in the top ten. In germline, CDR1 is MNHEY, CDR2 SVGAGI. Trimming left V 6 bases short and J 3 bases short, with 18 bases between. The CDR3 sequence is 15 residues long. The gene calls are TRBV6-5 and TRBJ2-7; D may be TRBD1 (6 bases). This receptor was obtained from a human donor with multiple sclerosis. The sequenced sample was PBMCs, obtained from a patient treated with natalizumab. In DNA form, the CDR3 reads TGTGCCAGCAGGTTAGGGGACACCCCTTACTACGAGCAGTACTTC. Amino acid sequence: CASRLGDTPYYEQYF.